The 32 T cell receptor beta chains presented below share a single source sample, sequenced in a study of blood T cell repertoires in COVID-19. Sequencing was performed with immunoSEQ multiplex PCR; in TCRdb, only in-frame clones are kept and a portion is missing. This repertoire shows about 110,000 clones, roughly 88% found once; its top ten account for roughly 7.9%. Specimen: peripheral blood. The receptors come from a woman older than 75 with active or convalescent COVID-19.

The chain combines TRBV9 with TRBJ2-7; D not certain. From germline, CDR1 is SGDLS and CDR2 YYNGEE. The ends were cut back, 2 bases at V and 3 bases at J, with 9 bases in the middle. The CDR3 consists of 13 residues. Here the CDR3 reads CASSVAQNYEQYF. DNA of the CDR3: TGTGCCAGCAGCGTGGCCCAAAACTACGAGCAGTACTTC.

The V gene is TRBV7-3, the J gene TRBJ2-1; TRBD2 matches at 8 bases. Germline V gene lookup returns CDR1 SGHTA and CDR2 FQGTGA. With 4 bases clipped from V and 9 bases from J, the junction kept 11 bases outside the gene matches. The CDR3 length is 15 residues. The CDR3 sequence is CASSYGPGTSIEQFF. DNA for the CDR3: TGTGCCAGCAGCTACGGACCCGGGACTAGTATTGAGCAGTTCTTC.

The V gene is TRBV6-5, the J gene TRBJ1-1; a possible D gene is TRBD1 (6 bases). The V gene's germline CDR1 is MNHEY and CDR2 SVGAGI. The CDR3 is 14 residues long. V dropped 6 bases and J dropped 1 base, with 12 bases sitting between them. CDR3 in DNA: TGTGCCAGCAGCCCAGGACAGAGGAACACTGAAGCTTTCTTT. Amino acids: CASSPGQRNTEAFF.

The rearrangement uses TRBV10-3 and TRBJ1-6, with D uncertain. The CDR3 has 12 residues. V was clipped by 9 bases and J by 8 bases, with 11 bases between them. Germline assignment: CDR1 ENHRY and CDR2 SYGVKD. CDR3 bases: TGTGCCATAAGGACTGGGGATTCACCCCTCCACTTT. Translation: CAIRTGDSPLHF.

At least ten counts were recorded for this clone. This rearrangement joins TRBV29-1 to TRBJ1-3; no definite D call. Between the trimmed V and J ends, which lost 5 bases and 4 bases, there was a span of 9 bases. The CDR3 covers 12 residues. CDR1 is SQVTM, CDR2 ANQGSEA, per germline. Here the CDR3 reads CSVIGEGNTIYF. The CDR3 DNA follows: TGCAGCGTTATCGGAGAAGGAAACACCATATATTTT.

This clone was detected only once. The chain recombines TRBV18 with TRBJ2-7; TRBD2 is a possible D gene (6 bases). Trimming left V 1 base short and J 3 bases short, with 13 bases between. The germline gives CDR1 KGHSH, CDR2 LQKENI. This CDR3 is built from 15 residues. In DNA form, the CDR3 reads TGTGCCAGCTCACCACGGAGGGTGCTCTTCTACGAGCAGTACTTC. Translation gives CASSPRRVLFYEQYF.

This clone was seen only once. The J gene is TRBJ2-3, the V gene TRBV7-3; 9 nucleotides align to TRBD1. Trimming cost V 5 bases and J 9 bases; bases outside gene matches: 3. The CDR3 sequence is 12 residues long. Per the germline V gene, CDR1 is SGHTA and CDR2 is FQGTGA. In DNA form, the CDR3 reads TGTGCCAGCAGCCCGGGACAGGGAACGCAGTATTTT. Encoded protein: CASSPGQGTQYF.

The chain links TRBV9 to TRBJ2-1, with D possibly being TRBD2 (6 bases). Trimming removed 3 bases at V and 7 bases at J, with 14 bases between. Germline-derived CDR1 and CDR2 are SGDLS and YYNGEE. The CDR3 is 14 amino acids. CDR3 in DNA: TGTGCCAGCAGCGGGTTGGGACTTTTTAATGAGCAGTTCTTC. Translated, it gives CASSGLGLFNEQFF.

The V call is TRBV12-3 or TRBV12-4, the J call TRBJ2-5; 7 nucleotides agree with TRBD1. This CDR3 is built from 13 residues. V was clipped by 2 bases and J by 5 bases; unmatched bases: 2. CDR3 sequence (DNA): TGTGCCAGCAGTTTAAGGGGGCAGGAGACCCAGTACTTC. Its protein is CASSLRGQETQYF.

This sequence joins TRBV19 and TRBJ2-7; 8 bases map to TRBD1. Germline V lookup: CDR1 LNHDA, CDR2 SQIVND (reference sequence). The CDR3 sequence is 17 residues long. Trimming took 1 base from V and 3 from J; bases not matched to a gene: 11. CDR3 sequence: CASSIGGTGNGNYEQYF. The CDR3 DNA sequence: TGTGCCAGTAGTATAGGAGGGACAGGCAACGGCAACTACGAGCAGTACTTC.

V usage is TRBV7-9 and J usage is TRBJ2-3, with 8 bases identical to TRBD1. Germline V gives CDR1 SEHNR, CDR2 FQNEAQ (reference sequence). The CDR3 runs 17 residues. The ends lost 0 bases at V and 1 base at J; junction bases unmatched: 6. The CDR3 DNA reads TGTGCCAGCAGCTTAGCCGACAGGGGCCCGGGCACAGATACGCAGTATTTT. Its protein is CASSLADRGPGTDTQYF.

V gene TRBV28 combines with J gene TRBJ2-7, with 8 bases that match TRBD1. Germline V gives CDR1 MDHEN, CDR2 SYDVKM. After removal of 5 bases from V and 4 bases from J, the junction contained 13 bases not matched to a gene. This CDR3 has 16 amino acids. CDR3 nucleotide sequence: TGTGCCAGCAGTACCCGGACAGGGCCGTACGGGTACGAGCAGTACTTC. Residues: CASSTRTGPYGYEQYF.

This clone has a single count. The J gene is TRBJ2-5, the V gene TRBV5-4; 9 bases fit TRBD2. The V gene's germline CDR1 is SGHNT and CDR2 YYREEE (reference sequence). J was trimmed by 3 bases and V by 2 bases; bases with no gene match: 8. This CDR3 has 16 amino acids. The CDR3 loop reads CASSFGGRARKETQYF. The CDR3 DNA reads as TGTGCCAGCAGCTTTGGCGGGAGGGCGAGGAAAGAGACCCAGTACTTC.

This chain joins TRBV6-5 and TRBJ1-1; D is unclear. CDR3 length: 13 residues. Trimming pared 6 bases from V and 11 bases from J, leaving 19 bases between. Per germline, CDR1 MNHEY and CDR2 SVGAGI. CDR3 loop: CASRTPAVGDAFF. CDR3 in DNA: TGTGCCAGCAGGACGCCGGCGGTGGGAGACGCTTTCTTT.

This chain joins TRBV5-1 and TRBJ2-7; 10 bases fit TRBD2. This CDR3 has 17 residues. V lost 0 bases, J lost 6 bases, and 12 bases stayed unmatched. Germline lookup yields CDR1 SGHRS and CDR2 YFSETQ. CDR3 in amino acids: CASSLALEASGSPEQYF. DNA for the CDR3: TGCGCCAGCAGCTTGGCCTTAGAAGCTAGCGGGAGTCCCGAGCAGTACTTC. Supplemented by reference TRBV5-1 and TRBJ2-7, the full variable domain reads KAGVTQTPRYLIKTRGQQVTLSCSPISGHRSVSWYQQTPGQGLQFLFEYFSETQRNKGNFPGRFSGRQFSNSRSEMNVSTLELGDSALYLCASSLALEASGSPEQYFGPGTRLTVT.

The J gene is TRBJ2-1, the V gene TRBV27; D perhaps matches TRBD2 (5 bases). V was shortened by 6 bases and J by 3 bases, with 12 bases between the two germline ends. Germline CDR1 reads MNHEY; CDR2 reads SMNVEV (reference sequence). The length of the CDR3 is 14 residues. CDR3 sequence: CASRRRAHYNEQFF. CDR3 DNA sequence: TGTGCCAGCAGGCGGCGGGCCCACTACAATGAGCAGTTCTTC.

The rearrangement joins TRBV3-1 (or the pseudogene TRBV3-2) to TRBJ2-1, with no clear D. Per germline, CDR1 LGHDT and CDR2 YNNKEL (reference sequence). This CDR3 has 14 residues. Trimming left V 1 base short and J 9 bases short, with 13 bases between. The chain's CDR3 is CASSQGSSAGEQFF. In nucleotides, the CDR3 is TGTGCCAGCAGCCAAGGGTCTAGTGCTGGTGAGCAGTTCTTC.

The chain is built from TRBV28 and TRBJ2-2; TRBD1 aligns across 8 bases. The V gene end was trimmed by 6 bases and the J gene end by 6 bases; junction bases not matched to a gene: 6. The CDR3 sequence is 14 residues long. Germline V gives CDR1 MDHEN, CDR2 SYDVKM. The CDR3 nucleotides read TGTGCCAGCAGCCGACAGGGGACGGCCGGGGAGCTGTTTTTT. Translated, it gives CASSRQGTAGELFF.

The rearrangement uses TRBV3-1 (or the pseudogene TRBV3-2) and TRBJ2-3; a possible D gene is TRBD2 (5 bases). V was shortened by 3 bases and J by 0 bases, with 13 bases between the two germline ends. The V gene's germline CDR1 is LGHDT and CDR2 YNNKEL (reference sequence). The CDR3 consists of 16 residues. The CDR3 sequence is CASSQSQLDSTDTQYF. Here the CDR3 DNA reads TGTGCCAGCAGCCAGAGTCAACTAGACAGCACAGATACGCAGTATTTT.

This clone was observed a handful of times. V gene TRBV29-1 combines with J gene TRBJ1-5; the D gene is possibly TRBD1 (6 bases). In germline, CDR1 is SQVTM, CDR2 ANQGSEA. This CDR3 is built from 12 residues. Trimming shortened V by 5 bases and J by 2 bases, and 7 bases separated the two germline ends. The CDR3 loop reads CSVRQGNQPQHF. The CDR3 DNA reads as TGCAGCGTTAGACAGGGCAATCAGCCCCAGCATTTT.

This rearrangement joins TRBV4-1 to TRBJ2-2; tentatively, D is TRBD1 (7 bases). This CDR3 contains 16 residues. V was trimmed by 4 bases and J by 4 bases, leaving 16 bases between them. Germline V gives CDR1 MGHRA, CDR2 YSYEKL. This chain's CDR3 is CASSPQGGGVTGELFF. The CDR3, as DNA: TGCGCCAGCAGCCCCCAGGGGGGTGGCGTCACCGGGGAGCTGTTTTTT.

V is TRBV11-3 and J is TRBJ1-4, with 8 bases fitting TRBD1. The V gene's germline CDR1 is SGHNT and CDR2 YENEEA. The CDR3 has 18 amino acids. V gave up 2 bases and J gave up 0 bases; unmatched junction bases: 8. The CDR3 is CASSLLKGQVATNEKLFF. CDR3 sequence (DNA): TGTGCCAGCAGCTTATTAAAGGGACAGGTCGCAACTAATGAAAAACTGTTTTTT. Combining the CDR3 with reference TRBV11-3 and TRBJ1-4 gives the whole variable domain EAGVVQSPRYKIIEKKQPVAFWCNPISGHNTLYWYLQNLGQGPELLIRYENEEAVDDSQLPKDRFSAERLKGVDSTLKIQPAELGDSAVYLCASSLLKGQVATNEKLFFGSGTQLSVL.

This clone has just one count. The rearrangement joins TRBV18 to TRBJ2-1; 9 bases are a match to TRBD1. The CDR3 contains 17 residues. Trimming took 2 bases from V and 2 from J; bases not matched to a gene: 7. The germline V gene has CDR1 KGHSH and CDR2 LQKENI. The CDR3 DNA sequence: TGTGCCAGCTCACCAAAGCTAAGACAGGGGGCCTACAATGAGCAGTTCTTC. Translating it yields CASSPKLRQGAYNEQFF.

This clone occurred once. This chain joins TRBV5-6 and TRBJ2-1; D is possibly TRBD2 (5 bases). From germline, CDR1 is SGHDT and CDR2 YYEEEE. The CDR3 runs 14 residues. V was cut by 1 base and J by 8 bases, with 13 bases left in between. CDR3 residues: CASSLLSSSHEQFF. CDR3 nucleotide sequence: TGTGCCAGCAGCTTGTTGTCTAGCAGTCATGAGCAGTTCTTC.

V and J are TRBV10-3 and TRBJ1-4; D uncertain. The V end was cut by 4 bases, the J end by 6 bases, with 6 bases between. CDR3 size: 12 residues. Germline CDR1 is ENHRY and CDR2 is SYGVKD. CDR3 amino acids: CAISANHEKLFF. The DNA of the CDR3 is TGTGCCATCAGTGCAAATCATGAAAAACTGTTTTTT.

V and J are TRBV7-9 and TRBJ1-1, with 8 nucleotides matching TRBD1. Trimming cost V 4 bases and J 0 bases; bases outside gene matches: 7. The CDR3 extends over 16 amino acids. CDR1 is SEHNR, CDR2 FQNEAQ, per germline (reference sequence). Here the CDR3 DNA reads TGTGCCAGCAGCTCCGGACAGGGCGGCATGAACACTGAAGCTTTCTTT. The encoded protein is CASSSGQGGMNTEAFF.

The chain employs TRBV27 and TRBJ2-7; 11 bases are shared with TRBD2. Germline assignment: CDR1 MNHEY and CDR2 SMNVEV (reference sequence). Trimming took 1 base from V and 2 from J; bases not matched to a gene: 4. The length of the CDR3 is 16 residues. The CDR3 here is CASSLFSGRVPYEQYF. The DNA for the CDR3 is TGTGCCAGCAGTTTATTTAGCGGGAGGGTCCCCTACGAGCAGTACTTC.

The chain recombines TRBV15 with TRBJ2-7, with 10 bases that match TRBD2. The germline CDR1 and CDR2 sequences are LNHNV and YYDKDF (reference sequence). V lost 2 bases to trimming and J lost 4 bases; unmatched junction nucleotides: 5. CDR3 length equals 15 residues. The DNA for the CDR3 is TGTGCCACCAGCAGAACCGGACTAGCGGATTACGAGCAGTACTTC. Its translation is CATSRTGLADYEQYF.

The chain combines TRBV3-1 (or the pseudogene TRBV3-2) with TRBJ2-1; 9 bases line up with TRBD2. The germline V gene encodes CDR1 LGHDT and CDR2 YNNKEL (reference sequence). CDR3 length equals 14 residues. V lost 3 bases to trimming and J lost 9 bases; unmatched junction nucleotides: 6. The chain's CDR3 is CASSQAGGRSEQFF. CDR3 DNA: TGTGCCAGCAGCCAGGCGGGAGGGCGGTCTGAGCAGTTCTTC.

This rearrangement joins TRBV5-4 to TRBJ1-1, with 7 bases matching TRBD1. There are 15 residues in the CDR3. Trimming took 3 bases from V and 4 from J; bases not matched to a gene: 9. In germline, CDR1 is SGHNT, CDR2 YYREEE (reference sequence). The DNA for the CDR3 is TGTGCCAGCAGCTCGCCCCGACAGGGAAGCACTGAAGCTTTCTTT. It is translated as CASSSPRQGSTEAFF. The variable domain in full, completed from reference TRBV5-4 and TRBJ1-1, reads ETGVTQSPTHLIKTRGQQVTLRCSSQSGHNTVSWYQQALGQGPQFIFQYYREEENGRGNFPPRFSGLQFPNYSSELNVNALELDDSALYLCASSSPRQGSTEAFFGQGTRLTVV.

The V and J genes are TRBV7-9 and TRBJ2-7; 12 bases agree with TRBD1. Germline-derived CDR1 and CDR2 are SEHNR and FQNEAQ (reference sequence). This CDR3 spans 14 amino acids. The trim removed 5 bases at V and 7 bases at J, leaving 6 bases unmatched. CDR3 sequence (DNA): TGTGCCAGCAGCCCGGGACAGGGGGCGGGGGAGCAGTACTTC. It encodes CASSPGQGAGEQYF.

The V gene is TRBV19, the J gene TRBJ2-1, with 12 bases lining up with TRBD2. The CDR3 has 15 amino acids. CDR1 LNHDA and CDR2 SQIVND come from the germline V gene (reference sequence). Unmatched junction bases numbered 4, after V lost 6 bases and J lost 4 bases. The CDR3, as DNA: TGTGCCAGTAGGATGGGACTAGCGGGTTACAATGAGCAGTTCTTC. Translating gives CASRMGLAGYNEQFF.